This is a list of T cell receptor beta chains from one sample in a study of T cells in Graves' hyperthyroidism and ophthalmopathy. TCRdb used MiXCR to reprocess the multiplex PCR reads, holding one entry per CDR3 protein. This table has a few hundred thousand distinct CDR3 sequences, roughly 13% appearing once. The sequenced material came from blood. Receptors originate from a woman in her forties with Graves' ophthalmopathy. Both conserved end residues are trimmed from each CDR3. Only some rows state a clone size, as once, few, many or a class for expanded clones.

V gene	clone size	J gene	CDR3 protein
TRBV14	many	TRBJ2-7	ASSQRQSEQY
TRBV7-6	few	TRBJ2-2	ASSLRRSGELF
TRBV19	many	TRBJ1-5	ASSIDGSGGQPQH
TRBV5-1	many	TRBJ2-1	ASSLTKSGTNYNEQF
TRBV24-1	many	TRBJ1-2	ATTEPGQGRRGKEKNYGYT
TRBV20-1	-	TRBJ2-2	SAKRAGQTNTGELF
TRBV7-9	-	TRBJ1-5	ASRDSLNQPQH
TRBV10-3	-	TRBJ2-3	AISELAGESDTQY
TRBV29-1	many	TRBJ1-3	SVERQVGNTIY
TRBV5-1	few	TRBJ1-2	ASTLTPSTISNTGYT
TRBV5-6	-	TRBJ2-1	ASSWGQGGYNEQF
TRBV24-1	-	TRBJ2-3	ATSDRTSGTDTQY
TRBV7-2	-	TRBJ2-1	ASTTSGTYNEQF
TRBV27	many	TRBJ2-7	ASSLSKGQGVGEQY
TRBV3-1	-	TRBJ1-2	ASKVGGGRDGYI
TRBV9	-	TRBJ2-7	ASSKTGTGNYEQY
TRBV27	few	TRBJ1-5	AGSLNRDWNQPQH